The 3 T cell receptor beta chains below were found in one sample sequenced in a study of shared clonotypes between healthy human individuals (dated by TCRdb to between 2020 and 2021). CD8 naive samples were CD45RO-negative cells positively selected for CCR7, giving a CD45RA+CCR7+ population that excluded TemRA cells. Receptors were amplified or captured by the immunoSEQ multiplex PCR assay. TCRdb mirrors the immuneACCESS table, restricted to in-frame sequences. Some clones are absent from its copies; in checked studies, under half trace to an unresolved V gene, and the reason for the others is unknown. The sample includes around 1.9 million clones, with 90% to 95% observed a single time. The ten most abundant clones make up 1.5% to 2% of the sample. The sample was naive CD8+ T cells from PBMCs. In light of the paper, this sample's cell subset or site label describes: CD45RA+CCR7+. The origin of the receptors is a man aged 18 to 30 in good health. Some clones in this sample may be carry-over from other donors' samples.

The chain carries TRBV28 and TRBJ2-1; D unclear. Trimming removed 5 bases from V and 2 bases from J, with 13 bases in between. Germline lookup yields CDR1 MDHEN and CDR2 SYDVKM. The CDR3 loop spans 15 amino acids. CDR3 sequence (DNA): TGTGCCAGCAGTCTCAGGATTTCCCCCTACAATGAGCAGTTCTTC. Its protein product is CASSLRISPYNEQFF.

The chain recombines TRBV4-2 with TRBJ2-2; D possibly corresponds to TRBD2 (6 bases). There are 13 residues in the CDR3. V was pared by 4 bases and J by 6 bases, with 9 bases between. From germline, CDR1 is LGHNA and CDR2 YNFKEQ. CDR3 loop: CASSPRLAGELFF. DNA of the CDR3: TGTGCCAGCAGCCCCAGACTAGCCGGGGAGCTGTTTTTT.

The V gene is TRBV5-1, the J gene TRBJ2-7; TRBD1 matches at 10 bases. The CDR3 covers 16 residues. V lost 7 bases to trimming and J lost 1 base; unmatched junction nucleotides: 11. Per the germline V gene, CDR1 is SGHRS and CDR2 is YFSETQ. This CDR3 is CASHPGQGFLSYEQYF. DNA of the CDR3: TGCGCCAGCCATCCGGGACAGGGGTTTTTGTCCTACGAGCAGTACTTC.